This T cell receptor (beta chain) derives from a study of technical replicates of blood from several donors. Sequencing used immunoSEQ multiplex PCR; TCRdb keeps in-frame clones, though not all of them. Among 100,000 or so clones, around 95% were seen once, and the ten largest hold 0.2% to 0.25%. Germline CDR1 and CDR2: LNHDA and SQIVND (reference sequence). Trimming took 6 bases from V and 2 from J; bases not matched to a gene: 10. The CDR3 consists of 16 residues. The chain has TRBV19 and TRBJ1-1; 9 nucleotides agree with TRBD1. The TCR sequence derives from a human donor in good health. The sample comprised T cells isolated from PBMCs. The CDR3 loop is CASRKTGGGRNTEAFF. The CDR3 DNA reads TGTGCCAGTAGAAAGACAGGGGGGGGAAGAAACACTGAAGCTTTCTTT.